The present T cell receptor beta chain was sequenced within a study of T cells after yellow fever vaccination. The wider study: The SMART-Seq v4 Ultra Low Input method served to prepare the low-cell-number fractions.

A universal primer site and UMIs were added as TCR cDNA was made by 5'RACE template switching. TCRdb itself ran the 5' RACE reads through MiXCR, one entry per CDR3 protein. This sample has 450,000 to 550,000 distinct CDR3 sequences; about 19% occur once, and the top ten carry roughly an eighth. This CDR3 spans 14 amino acids. Germline V gene data show CDR1 as DFQATT and CDR2 as SNEGSKA (reference sequence). Trimming removed 6 bases from V and 2 bases from J; junction bases left unmatched: 10. This TCR was sampled from a man aged 25 to 45 who received the YFV17D yellow fever vaccine. The sample was PBMCs, taken 15 days after the yellow fever booster vaccination. The chain recombines TRBV20-1 with TRBJ2-7; 7 positions agree with TRBD1. The CDR3 protein is CSALRQGVTYEQYF. In DNA, the CDR3 is TGCAGTGCCCTTCGGCAGGGGGTTACCTACGAGCAGTACTTC.